The 26 T cell receptor beta chains presented below share a single source sample, sequenced in a study of blood T cell repertoires in COVID-19. This table comes from immunoSEQ multiplex PCR, and its TCRdb copy is limited to in-frame clones, with some not included. The sample lists about 320,000 clones; 90% were seen once. Material: PBMCs or T cells enriched from blood (not recorded which). These receptors were obtained from a woman aged 30 to 39 who had been exposed to COVID-19.

The J gene is TRBJ2-5, the V gene TRBV7-2, with 7 bases that match TRBD1. Trimming removed 1 base from V and 2 bases from J; junction bases left unmatched: 4. This CDR3 has 15 residues. Germline CDR1 is SGHTA and CDR2 is FQGNSA. In nucleotides, the CDR3 is TGTGCCAGCAGCTTAGGACAGGGCCTTCAAGAGACCCAGTACTTC. It codes for CASSLGQGLQETQYF.

This chain links TRBV7-3 with TRBJ2-1; 9 bases match TRBD1. The trim removed 2 bases at V and 8 bases at J, leaving 4 bases unmatched. From germline, CDR1 is SGHTA and CDR2 FQGTGA. This CDR3 is built from 14 residues. CDR3 in DNA: TGTGCCAGCAGCTTAGACAGGGGGTCTTATGAGCAGTTCTTC. This gives the protein CASSLDRGSYEQFF.

The chain couples TRBV13 to TRBJ1-2; no definite D call. The V and J ends lost 5 bases and 4 bases respectively, with 17 bases between them. The CDR3 consists of 15 residues. CDR1 PRHDT and CDR2 FYEKMQ come from the germline V gene (reference sequence). The CDR3 sequence: CASSPGSGYGYGYTF. The CDR3, as DNA: TGTGCCAGCAGCCCGGGGTCGGGGTATGGCTATGGCTACACCTTC.

This clone turned up a few times. V is TRBV5-1 and J is TRBJ2-5, with 11 bases identical to TRBD1. The germline V gene has CDR1 SGHRS and CDR2 YFSETQ. Trimming took 4 bases from V and 1 from J; bases not matched to a gene: 3. This CDR3 is built from 15 residues. In nucleotides, the CDR3 is TGCGCCAGCAGCACCGGGACAGGGGGCCAAGAGACCCAGTACTTC. This sequence encodes CASSTGTGGQETQYF.

V is TRBV6-9 and J is TRBJ1-4; D is undetermined. The V gene's germline CDR1 is MNHGY and CDR2 SVAAGI. The V end lost 5 bases, the J end lost 8 bases, and 9 bases lay between the germline ends. The CDR3 loop spans 12 amino acids. The CDR3 loop reads CASSPGQEKLFF. The CDR3 DNA reads as TGTGCCAGCAGTCCTGGGCAGGAAAAACTGTTTTTT.

With regard to this clone: The identical CDR3 is also encoded by other nucleotide sequences in the sample. The chain carries TRBV19 and TRBJ1-1, with D perhaps matching TRBD1 (5 bases). Trimming cost V 8 bases and J 1 base, with 11 bases left between them. This CDR3 has 13 residues. Germline assignment: CDR1 LNHDA and CDR2 SQIVND (reference sequence). The CDR3 spells CASSLGQNTEAFF. CDR3 DNA: TGTGCCAGTTCCCTCGGACAGAACACTGAAGCTTTCTTT. Full variable domain (outside the CDR3, taken from reference TRBV19 and TRBJ1-1): DGGITQSPKYLFRKEGQNVTLSCEQNLNHDAMYWYRQDPGQGLRLIYYSQIVNDFQKGDIAEGYSVSREKKESFPLTVTSAQKNPTAFYLCASSLGQNTEAFFGQGTRLTVV.

This clone was seen a few times. The DNA of the CDR3 is TGTGCCAGCAGAGGACAGGGGTTGTCCTACGAGCAGTACTTC. Amino acid sequence: CASRGQGLSYEQYF. V gene TRBV2 combines with J gene TRBJ2-7; 9 nucleotides agree with TRBD1. Per the germline V gene, CDR1 is SNHLY and CDR2 is FYNNEI. V lost 6 bases and J lost 1; bases outside the gene matches: 4. The CDR3 covers 14 residues.

The V gene is TRBV3-1 (or the pseudogene TRBV3-2), the J gene TRBJ2-1; possibly TRBD1 for D (5 bases). The CDR3 runs 15 residues. V was shortened by 4 bases and J by 2 bases, with 12 bases between the two germline ends. Germline lookup yields CDR1 LGHDT and CDR2 YNNKEL (reference sequence). Here the CDR3 reads CASSPLDSTYNEQFF. The DNA of the CDR3 is TGTGCCAGCAGCCCTCTAGACAGCACCTACAATGAGCAGTTCTTC.

This chain uses TRBV4-3 with TRBJ1-2; 9 positions agree with TRBD1. Germline V gives CDR1 LGHNA, CDR2 YSLEER. This CDR3 comprises 14 residues. With 1 base clipped from V and 5 bases from J, the junction kept 2 bases outside the gene matches. CDR3 residues: CASSQGQGGYGYTF. The CDR3 bases are TGCGCCAGCAGCCAAGGACAGGGGGGTTATGGCTACACCTTC.

V and J are TRBV5-1 and TRBJ2-7, with 9 bases that match TRBD2. CDR1 and CDR2 from the germline V gene are SGHRS and YFSETQ. The CDR3 loop spans 15 amino acids. The trim removed 0 bases at V and 0 bases at J, leaving 1 base unmatched. The DNA for the CDR3 is TGCGCCAGCAGCTTGGTAGCGGGGGACTCCTACGAGCAGTACTTC. Protein sequence: CASSLVAGDSYEQYF.

The chain combines TRBV3-1 (or the pseudogene TRBV3-2) with TRBJ1-5, with D possibly being TRBD1 (6 bases). V gave up 0 bases and J gave up 2 bases, with 11 bases separating them. This CDR3 has 16 residues. Germline assignment: CDR1 LGHDT and CDR2 YNNKEL (reference sequence). Here the CDR3 DNA reads TGTGCCAGCAGCCAAGACAGGGGTAGCGGCAATCAGCCCCAGCATTTT. Its protein product is CASSQDRGSGNQPQHF.

The V gene is TRBV6-5, the J gene TRBJ1-6; tentative D call: TRBD1 (6 bases). The CDR3 runs to 15 residues. V lost 5 bases and J lost 6, with 14 bases in between. Per the germline V gene, CDR1 is MNHEY and CDR2 is SVGAGI. CDR3 loop: CASSTYRVRNSPLHF. In nucleotides, the CDR3 is TGTGCCAGCAGTACATACAGGGTCCGTAATTCACCCCTCCACTTT.

This clone was seen just once. V gene TRBV6-2 or TRBV6-3 combines with J gene TRBJ1-2; TRBD1 agrees at 9 bases. The CDR3 sequence is 16 residues long. Germline V gene data show CDR1 as MNHEY and CDR2 as SVGEGT. Germline trimming cut 4 bases from V and 6 bases from J; bases unmatched to any gene: 12. CDR3 sequence (DNA): TGTGCCAGCAGTTTGTCCCGGGACAGGGATCTAGATGGCTACACCTTC. Translating it yields CASSLSRDRDLDGYTF.

This clone was recorded once. The rearrangement uses TRBV13 and TRBJ1-6; D possibly corresponds to TRBD1 (5 bases). Per the germline V gene, CDR1 is PRHDT and CDR2 is FYEKMQ (reference sequence). This CDR3 has 17 amino acids. V lost 5 bases and J 7 bases, leaving 21 bases between the germline ends. The CDR3 is CASSLTPGWGVNSPLHF. CDR3 nucleotide sequence: TGTGCCAGCAGCCTCACACCCGGTTGGGGGGTAAATTCACCCCTCCACTTT.

The chain is built from TRBV6-5 and TRBJ1-1; 7 bases are shared with TRBD1. In germline, CDR1 is MNHEY, CDR2 SVGAGI. The trim removed 4 bases at V and 6 bases at J, leaving 11 bases unmatched. The CDR3 is 15 amino acids. This chain's CDR3 is CASSFHRGSISEAFF. The CDR3 nucleotides read TGTGCCAGCAGTTTTCACAGGGGCAGCATCTCTGAAGCTTTCTTT.

The chain couples TRBV18 to TRBJ1-2; 8 nucleotides align to TRBD1. The junction had 3 bases not matched to a gene; V was cut back by 3 bases and J by 0 bases. This CDR3 is 15 amino acids long. Germline-derived CDR1 and CDR2 are KGHSH and LQKENI. DNA of the CDR3: TGTGCCAGCTCACCCGACAGGGGAACTAACTATGGCTACACCTTC. It codes for CASSPDRGTNYGYTF.

This clone was observed once. The same CDR3 can be traced to other DNA sequences in this sample. The V gene is TRBV19, the J gene TRBJ1-2; perhaps TRBD1 as D (5 bases). V lost 4 bases to trimming and J lost 4 bases, with 16 bases between them. The CDR3 length is 15 residues. The germline V gene has CDR1 LNHDA and CDR2 SQIVND (reference sequence). Written as DNA, the CDR3 is TGTGCCAGTAGTACCCAGGGAGGGGCGGGCTATGGCTACACCTTC. Encoded protein: CASSTQGGAGYGYTF.

V gene TRBV2 combines with J gene TRBJ1-4; D may be TRBD1 (5 bases). The CDR3 covers 12 residues. Looked up from germline, CDR1 is SNHLY and CDR2 is FYNNEI. Trimming pared 7 bases from V and 7 bases from J, leaving 10 bases between. The CDR3 here is CASNRPGEKLFF. CDR3 in DNA: TGTGCCAGCAACAGGCCGGGTGAAAAACTGTTTTTT.

Comments on this clone: In the same sample, other DNA sequences code for this CDR3. This chain links TRBV27 with TRBJ1-2; maybe TRBD1 (6 bases). Germline lookup yields CDR1 MNHEY and CDR2 SMNVEV (reference sequence). The CDR3 is 13 amino acids. Between the trimmed V and J ends, which lost 2 bases and 2 bases, there was a span of 6 bases. The CDR3 DNA is TGTGCCAGCAGTTTACAGGGGAACTATGGCTACACCTTC. It encodes CASSLQGNYGYTF.

The table lists this clone with a count of one. The chain couples TRBV19 to TRBJ1-5; D perhaps matches TRBD1 (5 bases). The CDR3 consists of 15 residues. The V gene's germline CDR1 is LNHDA and CDR2 SQIVND (reference sequence). The V end was cut by 6 bases, the J end by 0 bases, with 12 bases between. The CDR3 DNA is TGTGCCAGTAGGCGGGACGGCTATAGCAATCAGCCCCAGCATTTT. Encoded protein: CASRRDGYSNQPQHF.

The V gene is TRBV5-4, the J gene TRBJ1-1; the D is unclear. The CDR3 is 14 residues long. The germline V gene encodes CDR1 SGHNT and CDR2 YYREEE (reference sequence). Trimming shortened V by 0 bases and J by 0 bases, and 6 bases separated the two germline ends. CDR3 protein: CASSLGSMNTEAFF. The CDR3, as DNA: TGTGCCAGCAGCTTGGGGTCTATGAACACTGAAGCTTTCTTT.

J is TRBJ2-4 and V is TRBV4-1; perhaps TRBD2 as D (6 bases). Germline V gives CDR1 MGHRA, CDR2 YSYEKL. This CDR3 spans 15 amino acids. V lost 3 bases and J 0 bases, leaving 9 bases between the germline ends. CDR3 sequence reads: CASSQEGLAKNIQYF. The CDR3, as DNA: TGCGCCAGCAGCCAGGAGGGACTAGCCAAAAACATTCAGTACTTC.

The chain joins TRBV19 to TRBJ2-5; TRBD1 is a possible D gene (5 bases). The germline CDR1 and CDR2 sequences are LNHDA and SQIVND (reference sequence). Trimming shortened V by 5 bases and J by 2 bases, and 18 bases separated the two germline ends. CDR3 length: 16 residues. The CDR3 here is CASSSRTWGFQETQYF. The CDR3 DNA sequence: TGTGCCAGTAGTTCCAGGACCTGGGGCTTTCAAGAGACCCAGTACTTC.

This clone has just one count. This chain links TRBV6-5 with TRBJ1-2; possibly TRBD1 for D (6 bases). Germline lookup yields CDR1 MNHEY and CDR2 SVGAGI. The CDR3 has 12 residues. V lost 6 bases and J 4 bases, leaving 9 bases between the germline ends. The CDR3: CASRQGPYGYTF. DNA of the CDR3: TGTGCCAGCAGACAGGGTCCCTATGGCTACACCTTC.

The V gene is TRBV7-9, the J gene TRBJ1-3; no clear D gene. The germline CDR1 and CDR2 sequences are SEHNR and FQNEAQ (reference sequence). The CDR3 is 15 amino acids. Trimming cost V 3 bases and J 0 bases, with 9 bases left between them. In DNA, the CDR3 is TGTGCCAGCAGCTTTAGCGAAAGCTCTGGAAACACCATATATTTT. Translation: CASSFSESSGNTIYF.

This rearrangement joins TRBV24-1 to TRBJ1-6; D ambiguous. The CDR3 totals 15 residues. Germline lookup yields CDR1 KGHDR and CDR2 SFDVKD. The V gene lost 10 bases and the J gene lost 6 bases, with 18 bases spanning the gap. The CDR3 sequence is CATGGLIDLNSPLHF. The CDR3 DNA reads as TGTGCCACGGGAGGGCTGATAGATCTTAATTCACCCCTCCACTTT.